These 20 T cell receptor delta chains originate from one sample sequenced in a study of γδ T cells in repeated Plasmodium falciparum infection. TCRdb redid clone calling on the multiplex PCR reads using CATT. Here the sample spans about 93,000 delta-chain clones, 0.85% to 1% being singletons. Bulk repertoires came from Vgamma9/Vdelta2+ or Vdelta2-negative gammadelta T cells flow-sorted from PBMC. Sequenced sample: gamma-delta T cells from blood. These TCRs come from a pool of human donors (malaria-infected and uninfected, not separated).

Concerning this clone itself: Translating this DNA gives a protein that differs at residue 9 from the TCRdb one, which belongs to a much larger clone; a read error is likely, and the protein shown is this translation. J is TRDJ1 and V is TRDV1, with a weak D call TRDD3 (6 bases). TCRdb records no J gene; here it was assigned by comparing the DNA to germline. The CDR3 has 19 residues. Germline V lookup: CDR1 TSWWSYY, CDR2 QGS. Trimming cost V 2 bases and J 0 bases, with 22 bases left between them. The CDR3 bases are TGTGCTCTTGGGGAAAAGGCGATACCGGGGGAGATATACACCGATAAACTCATCTTT. Residues: CALGEKAIPGEIYTDKLIF.

As concerns this clone: The protein that TCRdb holds for this DNA derives from a much larger clone and differs from the translated DNA at residue 4, which likely indicates a read error; the protein shown here is translated from the DNA. CDR3 amino acids: CALRESPTSSMYWGITPHTDKLIF. The CDR3 DNA sequence: TGTGCTCTTAGGGAATCCCCAACCTCCTCGATGTACTGGGGGATCACCCCTCACACCGATAAACTCATCTTT. The V gene is TRDV1, the J gene TRDJ1, with 10 bases identical to TRDD3. The J gene, missing from TCRdb, was assigned here through DNA to germline matching. Germline assignment: CDR1 TSWWSYY and CDR2 QGS. The CDR3 length is 24 residues.

To note about this clone: This probably arose from a read error, given a far larger clone one base away. Additional DNA sequences in this sample encode the identical CDR3. The chain employs TRDV1 and TRDJ1, with 12 nucleotides matching TRDD3. No J segment appears in TCRdb, so it was assigned here by matching the sequence to germline. The germline CDR1 and CDR2 sequences are TSWWSYY and QGS. The CDR3 has 22 residues. CDR3: CALGKIPKDKILGDTRTDKLIF. The CDR3 bases are TGCGCTCTTGGGAAGATCCCCAAGGACAAAATTCTGGGGGATACGCGCACCGATAAACTCATCTTT.

This clone was observed at least ten times. The chain is built from TRDV1 and TRDJ1, with 9 nucleotides matching TRDD3. The CDR3 contains 23 residues. V gave up 0 bases and J gave up 2 bases; unmatched junction bases: 25. The germline V gene encodes CDR1 TSWWSYY and CDR2 QGS. The CDR3 reads CALGELVDVPTPSWGILTDKLIF. The CDR3 region has the DNA TGTGCTCTTGGGGAACTTGTAGATGTTCCTACCCCTTCCTGGGGGATCCTGACCGATAAACTCATCTTT.

This clone was detected only a few times. The TCRdb protein comes from a much larger clone and disagrees with this DNA's translation at residue 17, likely due to a read error; the protein given here is derived from the DNA. The rearrangement joins TRDV1 to TRDJ2, with 11 bases identical to TRDD3. CDR3 size: 21 residues. The germline V gene has CDR1 TSWWSYY and CDR2 QGS. CDR3 in amino acids: CALTLASSGGYNPFLTEQLFF. The DNA of the CDR3 is TGTGCTCTTACCCTCGCCTCCTCTGGGGGATACAACCCATTTTTGACAGAACAACTCTTCTTT.

In this sample, this clone turned up a few times. This probably arose from a read error, given a far larger clone one base away. This sample includes further DNA sequences coding for the same CDR3. The chain couples TRDV1 to TRDJ1, with 13 bases aligning to TRDD3. TCRdb is silent on the J gene; assignment here came from matching the DNA to germline. The CDR3 runs 26 residues. CDR1 and CDR2 (germline): TSWWSYY, QGS. DNA of the CDR3: TGTGCTCTTGGGGACCTAACTTCCTTCAGTCGTACTGGGGGATACGCCCTCCTTACTTACACCGACAAACTCATCTTT. Protein sequence: CALGDLTSFSRTGGYALLTYTDKLIF.

This clone occurred many times. The protein that TCRdb holds for this DNA derives from a much larger clone and differs from the translated DNA at residue 3, which likely indicates a read error; the protein shown here is translated from the DNA. The chain links TRDV2 to TRDJ3; D might be TRDD3 (5 bases). This CDR3 is 16 amino acids long. CDR1 and CDR2 (germline): GEAIGNYY, EKD. CDR3 sequence (DNA): TGTGCCCGTGACACGGGGTCGGCCTGGGACACCCGACAAATGTTTTTC. Translation gives CARDTGSAWDTRQMFF.

This clone turned up a few times. TCRdb lists the protein of a much larger clone for this DNA, which differs at residue 14, so this is likely a read error; the protein given here is translated from the DNA itself. J is TRDJ1 and V is TRDV1, with 10 bases aligning to TRDD3. The CDR3 covers 18 residues. Germline V gene data show CDR1 as TSWWSYY and CDR2 as QGS. Here the CDR3 reads CALGRPSVLGDYTGKLIF. For the CDR3, the DNA is TGTGCTCTTGGGAGACCTTCAGTACTGGGGGATTACACCGGTAAACTCATCTTT.

This clone was seen only a few times. TCRdb attributes to this sequence the protein of a much larger clone, which differs from the DNA translation at residue 5; a read error is likely, and the protein displayed is translated from the DNA. The J gene is TRDJ1, the V gene TRDV2, with 12 nucleotides matching TRDD3. V lost 4 bases and J lost 3; bases outside the gene matches: 8. In germline, CDR1 is GEAIGNYY, CDR2 EKD. The CDR3 runs 16 residues. CDR3: CACDRLGDTRADKLIF. DNA of the CDR3: TGTGCCTGTGATAGACTGGGGGATACTCGGGCCGATAAACTCATCTTT.

Details on this clone: The TCRdb protein comes from a much larger clone and disagrees with this DNA's translation at residue 7, likely due to a read error; the protein given here is derived from the DNA. The chain carries TRDV3 and TRDJ1; D is ambiguous. Trimming removed 2 bases at V and 0 bases at J, with 10 bases between. CDR1 TVYSNPD and CDR2 GDNSRS come from the germline V gene (reference sequence). The CDR3 is made up of 13 amino acids. The CDR3 region is CAFRRDDTDKLIF. The CDR3 region has the DNA TGTGCCTTTCGGCGCGACGACACCGATAAACTCATCTTT.

This clone appeared a few times. The amino acid sequence in TCRdb belongs to a much larger clone and departs from this DNA's translation at residue 12, likely a sequencing read error; the sequence shown is translated from the DNA. The V gene is TRDV2, the J gene TRDJ1, with D tentatively TRDD3 (5 bases). Germline V CDR1 and CDR2: GEAIGNYY, EKD. There are 15 residues in the CDR3. The CDR3: CACDTGGMGTDRLIF. The CDR3 DNA is TGTGCCTGTGACACCGGTGGGATGGGTACCGATAGACTCATCTTT.

This clone was counted a few times. The protein TCRdb gives is from a much larger clone and does not agree with this DNA's translation at residue 8, likely a read error; the protein shown here comes from the DNA. In nucleotides, the CDR3 is TGTGCTCTTGGAGGGATAGGGGCCGTAACCGATAAACTCATCTTT. Protein product: CALGGIGAVTDKLIF. The chain recombines TRDV1 with TRDJ1; perhaps TRDD3 as D (6 bases). TCRdb leaves out the J gene; it was filled in here by matching the DNA to germline. V lost 6 bases to trimming and J lost 2 bases, with 16 bases between them. Germline V lookup: CDR1 TSWWSYY, CDR2 QGS. CDR3 length: 15 residues.

This clone was seen more than once but under ten times. TCRdb attributes to this sequence the protein of a much larger clone, which differs from the DNA translation at residue 10; a read error is likely, and the protein displayed is translated from the DNA. The chain is built from TRDV2 and TRDJ1, with 9 bases that match TRDD3. No J gene was available from TCRdb, and it was assigned here by a germline match of the DNA. The CDR3 contains 15 residues. CDR1 and CDR2 (germline): GEAIGNYY, EKD. J gave up 3 bases and V 4 bases, and 8 bases lay outside the gene matches. This chain's CDR3 is CACEALGEYADKLIF. In nucleotides, the CDR3 is TGTGCCTGTGAGGCACTGGGGGAATACGCCGATAAACTCATCTTT.

This clone is categorized as medium-sized (0.01 to 0.1%). DNA for the CDR3: TGTGCCTGTGACACCGTACTGGGGGACTATTCCTGGGACACCCGACAGATGTTTTTC. Protein: CACDTVLGDYSWDTRQMFF. V gene TRDV2 combines with J gene TRDJ3, with 9 bases lining up with TRDD3. This CDR3 is 19 amino acids long. Per germline, CDR1 GEAIGNYY and CDR2 EKD. The J segment lost 1 base and the V segment lost 0 bases, leaving 6 bases of the junction unmatched.

In this sample, this clone turned up a few times. The rearrangement links TRDV1 to TRDJ1, with D possibly being TRDD2 (8 bases). The J gene, left out of TCRdb, was set here by checking the DNA against germline. This CDR3 spans 23 amino acids. With 2 bases removed from V and 7 bases from J, the gap between germline ends came to 41 bases. CDR1 and CDR2 from the germline V gene are TSWWSYY and QGS. In DNA, the CDR3 is TGTGCTCTTGGGGAATACGTGGATGGCTTCCTACGAGGTACGGGTGGGGGACCGGTTAAACTCATCTTT. This gives the protein CALGEYVDGFLRGTGGGPVKLIF.

About this clone: A read error likely explains why the TCRdb protein, taken from a much larger clone, differs from this DNA's translation at residues 8 and 11; the protein shown is translated from the DNA. The chain employs TRDV3 and TRDJ1, with D perhaps TRDD3 (6 bases). V lost 2 bases to trimming and J lost 0 bases, with 43 bases between them. CDR3 length: 24 amino acids. Germline V gene data show CDR1 as TVYSNPD and CDR2 as GDNSRS (reference sequence). Written as DNA, the CDR3 is TGTGCCTTTTCAGTTCAAGACTGTGGGATATGCCACTCCGCTACAGTATTCTACACCGATAAACTCATCTTT. This gives the protein CAFSVQDCGICHSATVFYTDKLIF.

On this clone itself: The amino acid sequence in TCRdb belongs to a much larger clone and departs from this DNA's translation at residue 20, likely a sequencing read error; the sequence shown is translated from the DNA. CDR3 sequence: CACDTGGPDTGGRAPYTDKPIF. DNA of the CDR3: TGTGCCTGTGACACCGGAGGCCCGGATACTGGGGGACGCGCACCGTACACCGATAAACCCATCTTT. V is TRDV2 and J is TRDJ1; 9 bases are a match to TRDD3. The CDR3 spans 22 residues. Per the germline V gene, CDR1 is GEAIGNYY and CDR2 is EKD.

About this clone: This likely came from a read error, as a far larger clone is one base away. This CDR3 is also generated by other DNA sequences in the sample. The chain uses TRDV2 and TRDJ1; D gene ambiguous. Matching the DNA to germline supplied the J gene, which TCRdb does not give. This CDR3 has 18 amino acids. Germline CDR1 is GEAIGNYY and CDR2 is EKD. CDR3 amino acids: CACVQFSRYHPYTDKLIF. CDR3 DNA sequence: TGCGCCTGTGTCCAATTCTCGAGGTATCACCCTTACACCGATAAACTCATCTTT.

On this clone: The protein TCRdb gives is from a much larger clone and does not agree with this DNA's translation at residue 13, likely a read error; the protein shown here comes from the DNA. The J gene went uncalled, whereas the V gene is TRDV2; the table's D gene call, TRDD3, was not cross checked with the DNA. Germline V gives CDR1 GEAIGNYY, CDR2 EKD. The CDR3 is made up of 15 amino acids. The CDR3 bases are TGTGCCTGTGACCCGGGGGATAGTAACGCCGATAAACCCATCTTT. Protein: CACDPGDSNADKPIF.

In its sample, this clone was seen many times. A far larger clone differs by one base, so this is likely a read error. The gene calls are TRDV2 and TRDJ1; the match to TRDD3 covers 10 bases. This CDR3 contains 18 residues. Germline V gene lookup returns CDR1 GEAIGNYY and CDR2 EKD. In DNA form, the CDR3 reads TGTGCCTGTGGCACCGTCGGTACTGGGGGATCCCTCCCCGATAAACTCATCTTT. Translation: CACGTVGTGGSLPDKLIF.